The T cell receptor (beta chain) under discussion was sequenced for a study of spatial heterogeneity in lung cancer. This clonotype is labeled medium-sized. Its specificity is not known. MiXCR was run by TCRdb on the 5' RACE reads, yielding one entry per CDR3 protein. The sample shows some 8,300 distinct CDR3 sequences, approximately 5% of them seen only once. The CDR3 covers 14 residues. Between the trimmed V and J ends, which lost 3 bases and 2 bases, there was a span of 11 bases. The V gene's germline CDR1 is MNHEY and CDR2 SMNVEV (reference sequence). Broader study findings: Within tumors, counts of expanded alpha and beta TCRs tracked tumor mutation counts.

Regarding time point: sample taken at primary tumor resection. The chain is built from TRBV27 and TRBJ2-7, with a weak D call TRBD2 (5 bases). The TCR sequence derives from a female donor with early-stage non-small cell lung cancer. This material consisted of lung tumor tissue, taken at surgery. The CDR3 loop reads CASSLGSTAYEQYF. The CDR3 DNA follows: TGTGCCAGCAGTTTGGGGAGTACGGCCTACGAGCAGTACTTC.